One and the same sample provided the 2 T cell receptor beta chains below, sequenced in a study of T-cell memory formation after mild COVID-19 (dated by TCRdb to 2020 to 2022). The library was built by means of 5' RACE. Sequencing was performed on an Illumina NovaSeq 6000. The raw public data were reprocessed by TCRdb itself: fastp quality trimming at Q25, MiXCR clonotype calling, in-frame beta chains only. Every entry covers one CDR3 protein and lists the most common genes and DNA from its rows. The sample table contains under 35,000 distinct CDR3 sequences; only one count was recorded for 7.4% of them. 13% to 15% of the sample belongs to the ten largest clones. Material for sequencing was PBMCs or a T cell subset sorted from them (not recorded which). These TCRs come from an adult woman who had mild COVID-19 (a few samples of this study predate the infection). The sample titles of this study are shuffled in the database, so cell type and time point are left out; the donor was told from shared clones.

This clonotype was counted at least ten times. J is TRBJ2-2 and V is TRBV20-1; 13 bases agree with TRBD2. This CDR3 comprises 15 residues. The trim removed 6 bases at V and 4 bases at J, leaving 5 bases unmatched. Germline loops: CDR1 DFQATT, CDR2 SNEGSKA (reference sequence). CDR3 DNA sequence: TGCAGTGCAAAGACTAGCGGGGGGCTCACCGGGGAGCTGTTTTTT. This encodes CSAKTSGGLTGELFF.

This clonotype was detected ten times or more. The V and J genes are TRBV7-3 and TRBJ2-2; 7 bases align to TRBD1. The CDR3 runs to 15 residues. In germline, CDR1 is SGHTA, CDR2 FQGTGA. The J segment lost 5 bases and the V segment lost 7 bases, leaving 10 bases of the junction unmatched. For the CDR3, the DNA is TGTGCCAGCAAACGGGACAGAGGTGGGACCGGGGAGCTGTTTTTT. This codes for CASKRDRGGTGELFF.